This paragraph covers one T cell receptor beta chain sequence. A few counts support this clone. Its antigen is unknown. No much larger clone is present one base from it, and per-base qualities are unavailable. Library prep was done by the immunoSEQ multiplex PCR assay. Imported from immuneACCESS, the table was reduced by TCRdb to in-frame sequences with V and J called. These copies leave out some clones; in studies compared against another copy, an unresolved V gene accounts for under half, and the cause of the remainder is not known. Within this sample are about 1,100 clones, with 70% to 90% of them counted one time only. 60% to 75% of the sample comes from the top ten. The sample belongs to a study of cutaneous CD30+ T cell lymphoproliferative disorder and hepatitis E listed by TCRdb under 2018. Counted from cysteine to phenylalanine, this CDR3 has 14 amino acids. The kept DNA is CDR3 alone, 42 bases in frame from the first base. V has 0 bases trimmed and J has 3 bases trimmed; junction bases matching no gene number 2. The germline V gene supplies CDR1 SGHTS and CDR2 YDEGEE.

Specimen: skin tissue. The chain links TRBV5-8 with TRBJ1-1; TRBD1 matches 7 bases in the middle. This receptor was obtained from a human donor with a cutaneous T cell lymphoproliferative disorder associated with hepatitis E virus. The CDR3 sequence is CASSLGDSYTEAFF. The DNA is as follows: TGTGCCAGCAGCTTGGGGGACAGCTACACTGAAGCTTTCTTT.